The source of this T cell receptor beta chain is a study of cytomegalovirus exposure and HLA in healthy donors. The study, taken as a whole, reports: In a later analysis, V- and J-gene trimming of beta chains associated with a DCLRE1C missense variant, replicated independently.

As for this clone: Its antigen is undetermined.

The PCR ran on 60 Vbeta and 13 Jbeta primers. TCRdb keeps only in-frame clones here, not all; method: immunoSEQ multiplex PCR. This sample has around 120,000 clones, with 60% to 80% found just once. The CDR3 consists of 16 residues. The germline CDR1 and CDR2 sequences are MNHNS and SASEGT. V lost 2 bases and J lost 2, with 15 bases in between. This TCR was recovered from a man aged 45 to 65 in good health and CMV-seropositive. The rearrangement uses TRBV6-1 and TRBJ2-5; possibly TRBD1 for D (6 bases). Sequencing was done on a sample of PBMCs. The chain's CDR3 is CASSESPRGIQETQYF. For the CDR3, the DNA is TGTGCCAGCAGTGAAAGCCCCAGGGGCATTCAAGAGACCCAGTACTTC.